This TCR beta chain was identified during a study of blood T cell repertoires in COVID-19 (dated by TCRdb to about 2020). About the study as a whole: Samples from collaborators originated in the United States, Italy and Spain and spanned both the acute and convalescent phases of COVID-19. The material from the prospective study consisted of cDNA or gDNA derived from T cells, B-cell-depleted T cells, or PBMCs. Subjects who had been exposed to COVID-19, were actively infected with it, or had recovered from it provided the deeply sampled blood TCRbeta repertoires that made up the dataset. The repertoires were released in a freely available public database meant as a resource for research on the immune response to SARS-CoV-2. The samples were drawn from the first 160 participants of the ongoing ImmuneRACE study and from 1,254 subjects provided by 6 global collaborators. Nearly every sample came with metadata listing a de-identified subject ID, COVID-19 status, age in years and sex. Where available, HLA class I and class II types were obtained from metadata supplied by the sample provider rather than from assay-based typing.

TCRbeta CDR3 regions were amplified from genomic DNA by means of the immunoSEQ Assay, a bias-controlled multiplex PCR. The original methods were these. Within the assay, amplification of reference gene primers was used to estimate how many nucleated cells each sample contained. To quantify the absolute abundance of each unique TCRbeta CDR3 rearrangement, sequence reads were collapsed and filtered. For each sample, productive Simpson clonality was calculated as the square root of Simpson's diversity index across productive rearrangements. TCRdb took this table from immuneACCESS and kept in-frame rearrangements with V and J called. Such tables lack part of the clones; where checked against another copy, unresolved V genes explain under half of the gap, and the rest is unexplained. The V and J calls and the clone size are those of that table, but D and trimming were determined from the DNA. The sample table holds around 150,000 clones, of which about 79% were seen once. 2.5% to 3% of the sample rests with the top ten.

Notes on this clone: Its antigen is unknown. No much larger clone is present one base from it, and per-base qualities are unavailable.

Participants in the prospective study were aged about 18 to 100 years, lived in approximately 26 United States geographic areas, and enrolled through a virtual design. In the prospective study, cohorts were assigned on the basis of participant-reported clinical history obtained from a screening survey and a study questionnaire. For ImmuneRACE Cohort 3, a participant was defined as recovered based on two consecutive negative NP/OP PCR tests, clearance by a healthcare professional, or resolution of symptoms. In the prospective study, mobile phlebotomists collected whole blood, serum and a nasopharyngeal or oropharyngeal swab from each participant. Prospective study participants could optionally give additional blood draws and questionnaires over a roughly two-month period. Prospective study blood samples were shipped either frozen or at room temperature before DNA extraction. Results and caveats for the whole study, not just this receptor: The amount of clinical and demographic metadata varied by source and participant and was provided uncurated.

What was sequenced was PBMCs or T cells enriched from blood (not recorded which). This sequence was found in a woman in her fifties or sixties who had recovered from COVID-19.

The sequenced DNA is TGTGCCAGCATAAATAGCGTCTACGAGCAGTACTTC. This is translated as CASINSVYEQYF. The chain joins TRBV2 to TRBJ2-7, with TRBD2 as a weak D call on 5 bases. V loses 7 bases, J loses 3 bases, and the germline ends lie 10 bases apart. CDR1 SNHLY and CDR2 FYNNEI were looked up in the germline V gene. The CDR3 numbers 12 residues from cysteine through phenylalanine. Here the CDR3 DNA is all that survives: 36 bases in frame from base 1.